The 6 T cell receptor beta chains below were found in one sample sequenced in a study of cytomegalovirus exposure and HLA in healthy donors. Primers for the PCR totalled 60 Vbeta and 13 Jbeta. TCRdb's copy holds only in-frame clones and misses some; the assay was immunoSEQ multiplex PCR. This sample has approximately 220,000 clones, with roughly 79% found just once. Sequenced input: PBMCs. Receptors were obtained from a man aged 18 to 29 in good health and CMV-seronegative.

Turning to this clone: The identical CDR3 is also encoded by other nucleotide sequences in the sample. The chain uses TRBV5-1 and TRBJ2-7; 8 positions match TRBD1. Per germline, CDR1 SGHRS and CDR2 YFSETQ. The CDR3 is 14 amino acids. V lost 1 base, J lost 4 bases, and 4 bases stayed unmatched. CDR3 nucleotides: TGCGCCAGCAGCTTGACAGGGGGGAGATACGAGCAGTACTTC. This gives the protein CASSLTGGRYEQYF.

The DNA of the CDR3 is TGTGCCTGGAGCCTAGACACTGAAGCTTTCTTT. Its translation is CAWSLDTEAFF. J is TRBJ1-1 and V is TRBV30, with D unresolved. The CDR3 consists of 11 residues. Trimming took 3 bases from V and 3 from J, leaving 5 bases between them. Germline V gene data show CDR1 as GTSNPN and CDR2 as SVGIG (reference sequence). Using reference TRBV30 and TRBJ1-1 for the parts outside the CDR3, the full variable domain is SQTIHQWPATLVQPVGSPLSLECTVEGTSNPNLYWYRQAAGRGLQLLFYSVGIGQISSEVPQNLSASRPQDRQFILSSKKLLLSDSGFYLCAWSLDTEAFFGQGTRLTVV.

The V gene is TRBV5-5, the J gene TRBJ1-1; TRBD1 might be the D (6 bases). The V end lost 7 bases, the J end lost 0 bases, and 13 bases lay between the germline ends. Germline CDR1 reads SGHKS; CDR2 reads YYEKEE (reference sequence). The CDR3 totals 14 residues. The CDR3 is CASVQGGMNTEAFF. In DNA form, the CDR3 reads TGTGCCAGCGTACAGGGAGGGATGAACACTGAAGCTTTCTTT. Looking up the rest from reference TRBV5-5 and TRBJ1-1 gives the full variable domain: DAGVTQSPTHLIKTRGQQVTLRCSPISGHKSVSWYQQVLGQGPQFIFQYYEKEERGRGNFPDRFSARQFPNYSSELNVNALLLGDSALYLCASVQGGMNTEAFFGQGTRLTVV.

The chain employs TRBV5-1 and TRBJ1-4, with D unclear. The CDR3 runs to 13 residues. Trimming removed 3 bases at V and 8 bases at J, with 11 bases between. Germline V gives CDR1 SGHRS, CDR2 YFSETQ. CDR3 region: CASSSPGEEKLFF. The CDR3, as DNA: TGCGCCAGCAGCTCCCCCGGGGAAGAAAAACTGTTTTTT.

The genes are TRBV6-1 and TRBJ2-2, with 8 nucleotides matching TRBD2. Germline values: CDR1 MNHNS, CDR2 SASEGT. The CDR3 covers 17 residues. Trimming at V came to 2 bases and at J to 6 bases, leaving 11 bases not matched to a gene. The CDR3 DNA reads as TGTGCCAGCAGTGAAATATTGACGGGGGGGCCATCCGGGGAGCTGTTTTTT. It specifies CASSEILTGGPSGELFF.

The genes are TRBV18 and TRBJ1-5, with D possibly being TRBD1 (6 bases). V shed 0 bases and J shed 4 bases, with 13 bases lying between them. This CDR3 spans 16 amino acids. CDR1 KGHSH and CDR2 LQKENI come from the germline V gene. In nucleotides, the CDR3 is TGTGCCAGCTCACCACCTTCCAGGGGTGGAAATCAGCCCCAGCATTTT. It is translated as CASSPPSRGGNQPQHF.